What follows are 23 T cell receptor beta chains derived from one specimen sequenced in a study of shared clonotypes between healthy human individuals. Some clones are missing from TCRdb's copy, which holds only in-frame ones; the method was immunoSEQ multiplex PCR. The sample has nearly 750,000 clones, around 77% seen once. Sequencing was performed on memory CD4+ T cells sorted from blood. Subset meaning: CD45RA-negative fraction. Every receptor here comes from a woman aged 25 to 39 in good health.

In its sample, this clone was seen a few times. The J gene is TRBJ1-1, the V gene TRBV5-1; D gene uncertain. CDR1 and CDR2 (germline): SGHRS, YFSETQ. The V and J ends lost 0 bases and 6 bases respectively, with 9 bases between them. The CDR3 extends over 13 amino acids. The DNA for the CDR3 is TGCGCCAGCAGCTTGGCCCCCACCGCTGAAGCTTTCTTT. Its protein product is CASSLAPTAEAFF.

V usage is TRBV10-3 and J usage is TRBJ1-2, with 9 nucleotides matching TRBD1. Germline values: CDR1 ENHRY, CDR2 SYGVKD. The CDR3 has 17 amino acids. Trimming took 4 bases from V and 5 from J; bases not matched to a gene: 14. The CDR3 region is CAISAGPGQGLDYGYTF. CDR3 DNA sequence: TGTGCCATCAGTGCGGGACCGGGACAGGGTTTAGATTATGGCTACACCTTC.

This chain links TRBV11-3 with TRBJ2-1, with 7 bases lining up with TRBD2. The V gene's germline CDR1 is SGHNT and CDR2 YENEEA. The CDR3 has 15 residues. Trimming at V came to 2 bases and at J to 10 bases, leaving 11 bases not matched to a gene. The CDR3 DNA follows: TGTGCCAGCAGCTTAACTCTAGCGGCCAGAAGCGAGCAGTTCTTC. As protein: CASSLTLAARSEQFF.

This clone was detected only a few times. This chain joins TRBV28 and TRBJ1-3, with a possible D match to TRBD1 (5 bases). The CDR3 spans 16 residues. Trimming pared 5 bases from V and 0 bases from J, leaving 14 bases between. From germline, CDR1 is MDHEN and CDR2 SYDVKM. CDR3 loop: CASSPSRGNSGNTIYF. In DNA, the CDR3 is TGTGCCAGCAGTCCCTCCCGGGGCAACTCTGGAAACACCATATATTTT.

This clone was seen a handful of times. The chain joins TRBV28 to TRBJ2-2; TRBD2 matches at 13 bases. Germline V CDR1 and CDR2: MDHEN, SYDVKM. The J segment lost 7 bases and the V segment lost 6 bases, leaving 8 bases of the junction unmatched. The CDR3 extends over 16 amino acids. Here the CDR3 DNA reads TGTGCCAGCAGAAACCAGGGACTAGCGGGACACGGGGAGCTGTTTTTT. Protein: CASRNQGLAGHGELFF.

The chain carries TRBV4-2 and TRBJ2-3; 8 nucleotides line up with TRBD2. The length of the CDR3 is 17 residues. Germline V gene sequence: CDR1 LGHNA, CDR2 YNFKEQ. V trimming: 0 bases; J trimming: 3 bases; junction bases outside the gene matches: 8. The CDR3 is CASSQEESGRRTDTQYF. DNA for the CDR3: TGTGCCAGCAGCCAAGAGGAGAGCGGGAGAAGGACAGATACGCAGTATTTT.

A remark on this clone: Other DNA sequences from this sample encode an identical CDR3 as well. CDR3 sequence reads: CASSIPSGTYNEQFF. The CDR3 DNA sequence: TGTGCCAGTAGTATACCTAGCGGGACCTACAATGAGCAGTTCTTC. This chain connects TRBV19 to TRBJ2-1, with 9 nucleotides matching TRBD2. In germline, CDR1 is LNHDA, CDR2 SQIVND (reference sequence). V was pared by 2 bases and J by 2 bases, with 1 base of the junction left unmatched. The CDR3 spans 15 residues.

This clone was seen many times. The chain employs TRBV29-1 and TRBJ2-2, with TRBD2 matching 9 bases. Germline V gene sequence: CDR1 SQVTM, CDR2 ANQGSEA. The trim removed 3 bases at V and 0 bases at J, leaving 2 bases unmatched. The CDR3 length is 15 residues. CDR3 sequence reads: CSVEAGGPNTGELFF. The CDR3 coding sequence is TGCAGCGTTGAGGCGGGAGGGCCGAACACCGGGGAGCTGTTTTTT.

This clone was picked up many times. This sample includes further DNA sequences coding for the same CDR3. The chain employs TRBV14 and TRBJ2-7, with D possibly matching TRBD2 (5 bases). Trimming stripped 4 bases from V and 6 bases from J, with 13 bases between. The CDR3 sequence is 13 residues long. Germline V gives CDR1 SGHDN, CDR2 FVKESK. The DNA for the CDR3 is TGTGCCAGCAGCCTACGGACTGATTCCGAGCAGTACTTC. This translates into CASSLRTDSEQYF.

The chain is built from TRBV19 and TRBJ1-2, with no clear D. The ends were cut back, 8 bases at V and 2 bases at J, with 9 bases in the middle. This CDR3 has 12 amino acids. Germline CDR1 is LNHDA and CDR2 is SQIVND (reference sequence). This CDR3 reads CASRFGNYGYTF. The CDR3 nucleotides are TGTGCCAGTCGTTTTGGGAACTATGGCTACACCTTC.

The rearrangement joins TRBV5-4 to TRBJ2-7, with unresolved D. Trimming cost V 4 bases and J 5 bases, with 19 bases left between them. Germline loops: CDR1 SGHNT, CDR2 YYREEE (reference sequence). The CDR3 spans 15 residues. DNA of the CDR3: TGTGCCAGCAGCGCCGCACCGAGCCATCAGAACGAGCAGTACTTC. This encodes CASSAAPSHQNEQYF.

This clone was recorded a few times. Other DNA sequences in this specimen translate into the identical CDR3. The gene calls are TRBV5-1 and TRBJ2-1, with TRBD2 matching over 10 bases. The CDR3 is made up of 14 amino acids. The J segment lost 4 bases and the V segment lost 8 bases, leaving 6 bases of the junction unmatched. The germline V gene has CDR1 SGHRS and CDR2 YFSETQ. This CDR3 is CASGASGGYNEQFF. The CDR3 coding sequence is TGCGCCAGTGGGGCTAGCGGGGGTTACAATGAGCAGTTCTTC.

The rearrangement links TRBV18 to TRBJ1-5; D call uncertain. This CDR3 region has 16 residues. Germline-derived CDR1 and CDR2 are KGHSH and LQKENI. V was shortened by 2 bases and J by 0 bases, with 11 bases between the two germline ends. In DNA, the CDR3 is TGTGCCAGCTCACCATTTTCCTCTCATAGCAATCAGCCCCAGCATTTT. Protein: CASSPFSSHSNQPQHF. Full variable domain (rest looked up from reference TRBV18 and TRBJ1-5): NAGVMQNPRHLVRRRGQEARLRCSPMKGHSHVYWYRQLPEEGLKFMVYLQKENIIDESGMPKERFSAEFPKEGPSILRIQQVVRGDSAAYFCASSPFSSHSNQPQHFGDGTRLSIL.

In its sample, this clone was seen once. The CDR3 loop is CASSPQSNSGQGEQFF. CDR3 coding DNA: TGCGCCAGCAGCCCACAATCCAACTCTGGGCAAGGTGAGCAGTTCTTC. The genes are TRBV5-1 and TRBJ2-1; D gene unclear. The V end was cut by 4 bases, the J end by 9 bases, with 23 bases between. CDR3 size: 16 residues. The V gene's germline CDR1 is SGHRS and CDR2 YFSETQ. The complete variable domain, with remaining parts taken from reference TRBV5-1 and TRBJ2-1, reads KAGVTQTPRYLIKTRGQQVTLSCSPISGHRSVSWYQQTPGQGLQFLFEYFSETQRNKGNFPGRFSGRQFSNSRSEMNVSTLELGDSALYLCASSPQSNSGQGEQFFGPGTRLTVL.

V usage is TRBV19 and J usage is TRBJ2-2; TRBD1 matches 7 bases. The V and J ends lost 6 bases and 0 bases, in that order; junction bases with no gene match: 4. This CDR3 region has 15 residues. The V gene's germline CDR1 is LNHDA and CDR2 SQIVND (reference sequence). CDR3 residues: CASRRQGANTGELFF. Written as DNA, the CDR3 is TGTGCCAGTAGGAGACAGGGAGCGAACACCGGGGAGCTGTTTTTT. Combining the CDR3 with reference TRBV19 and TRBJ2-2 gives the whole variable domain DGGITQSPKYLFRKEGQNVTLSCEQNLNHDAMYWYRQDPGQGLRLIYYSQIVNDFQKGDIAEGYSVSREKKESFPLTVTSAQKNPTAFYLCASRRQGANTGELFFGEGSRLTVL.

This clone was detected only a few times. Within the sample, other DNA sequences also encode this same CDR3. The CDR3 sequence: CASSGQGYEQYF. Written as DNA, the CDR3 is TGTGCCAGTAGTGGTCAGGGGTACGAGCAGTACTTC. This chain links TRBV19 with TRBJ2-7; TRBD1 is a possible D gene (6 bases). Germline V gene sequence: CDR1 LNHDA, CDR2 SQIVND (reference sequence). The CDR3 length is 12 residues. The V gene lost 5 bases and the J gene lost 4 bases, with 9 bases spanning the gap.

The gene calls are TRBV28 and TRBJ2-7, with D perhaps TRBD2 (5 bases). Germline V CDR1 and CDR2: MDHEN, SYDVKM. The CDR3 runs 16 residues. V lost 6 bases to trimming and J lost 6 bases, with 24 bases between them. In DNA, the CDR3 is TGTGCCAGCAGCGCCCCGCTTGAGGGAATCTCCCCCGAGCAGTACTTC. Protein sequence: CASSAPLEGISPEQYF.

This chain joins TRBV11-3 and TRBJ2-5, with 9 bases identical to TRBD1. Per germline, CDR1 SGHNT and CDR2 YENEEA. With 2 bases clipped from V and 3 bases from J, the junction kept 16 bases outside the gene matches. The CDR3 spans 19 residues. The CDR3 DNA follows: TGTGCCAGCAGCTTAAGTCGTTGGGGGTTCCGGGACAGGGAAGAGACCCAGTACTTC. Protein sequence: CASSLSRWGFRDREETQYF.

This clone was counted only a few times. The V and J genes are TRBV11-2 and TRBJ2-2; tentatively, D is TRBD2 (5 bases). The ends were cut back, 1 base at V and 1 base at J, with 13 bases in the middle. Germline lookup yields CDR1 SGHAT and CDR2 FQNNGV. The CDR3 is 17 amino acids. This CDR3 is CASSLGSSGENTGELFF. The CDR3, as DNA: TGTGCCAGCAGCTTAGGATCCAGCGGAGAGAACACCGGGGAGCTGTTTTTT.

The chain employs TRBV5-4 and TRBJ1-6, with a weak D call TRBD1 (6 bases). CDR1 is SGHNT and CDR2 is YYREEE in the germline V gene (reference sequence). This CDR3 is 16 amino acids long. Between the trimmed V and J ends, which lost 0 bases and 10 bases, there was a span of 17 bases. The CDR3 protein is CASSLERGRGGSPLHF. In DNA form, the CDR3 reads TGTGCCAGCAGCTTGGAAAGAGGCAGGGGAGGGTCACCCCTCCACTTT.

The rearrangement joins TRBV5-1 to TRBJ2-2; 9 bases agree with TRBD1. V shed 4 bases, J shed 6 bases, and the junction held 7 bases outside the gene matches. Germline V gene data show CDR1 as SGHRS and CDR2 as YFSETQ. The CDR3 has 15 residues. The CDR3 nucleotides read TGCGCCAGCAGCCCGAAACAGGGGGCGGCCGGGGAGCTGTTTTTT. Amino acid sequence: CASSPKQGAAGELFF.

The CDR3: CAAKRRTGYNEQFF. The CDR3 DNA reads as TGTGCCGCTAAAAGGCGCACCGGCTACAATGAGCAGTTCTTC. The chain employs TRBV6-5 and TRBJ2-1; D ambiguous. The CDR3 spans 14 residues. Trimming pared 11 bases from V and 3 bases from J, leaving 17 bases between. In germline, CDR1 is MNHEY, CDR2 SVGAGI.

The DNA for the CDR3 is TGTGCCAGCAGTTTAAATGTTTACGCAGGGACAGGGGGCTGGAGTGGCACTGAAGCTTTCTTT. As protein: CASSLNVYAGTGGWSGTEAFF. The chain carries TRBV27 and TRBJ1-1; 12 positions match TRBD1. Germline V gene sequence: CDR1 MNHEY, CDR2 SMNVEV (reference sequence). This CDR3 contains 21 residues. V lost 2 bases and J lost 4; bases outside the gene matches: 20.